The present T cell receptor (beta chain) was sequenced within a study of identical twins. TCRdb itself ran the 5' RACE reads through MiXCR, one entry per CDR3 protein. The repertoire holds 450,000 or so distinct CDR3 sequences, with approximately 14% as singletons. V gave up 5 bases and J gave up 7 bases, with 11 bases separating them. The V gene's germline CDR1 is SEHNR and CDR2 FQNEAQ (reference sequence). The CDR3 covers 13 residues. The sample was also linked to a second study, of yellow fever vaccine responses in identical twins.

The chain links TRBV7-9 to TRBJ2-2; D tentatively fits TRBD1 or TRBD2 (6 bases each). Material for sequencing was CD4+ T cells sorted from blood. The TCR was taken from a woman under 30 in good health. CDR3 DNA: TGTGCCAGCAGCGACAGGAGGGTCGGGGAGCTGTTTTTT. This sequence encodes CASSDRRVGELFF.